This section outlines one TCR beta chain sequence together with its context. Its recognized antigen is unknown. No base-level quality is on record; no much larger clone is a single base apart. TCRbeta CDR3 regions were amplified from genomic DNA using the immunoSEQ Assay, a bias-controlled multiplex PCR. The original pipeline was this. The number of nucleated cells in each sample was estimated by amplification of reference gene primers within the assay. To quantify the absolute abundance of each unique TCRbeta CDR3 rearrangement, sequence reads were collapsed and filtered. For each sample, productive Simpson clonality was calculated by taking the square root of Simpson's diversity index across productive rearrangements. In TCRdb, the immuneACCESS table is reduced to in-frame sequences with V and J assigned. These tables do not hold every clone; where another copy was compared, an unresolved V gene accounts for under half, and the others remain unexplained. That table gives V, J and clone size, and the DNA gave D and trimming. The sample table records some 340,000 clones; around 87% of these occur just once. Roughly 5% of the sample rests with the top ten.

This sample was taken from a study of blood T cell repertoires in COVID-19 (dated by TCRdb to 2019 to 2021). Background on the whole study: Samples covering the acute and convalescent phases of COVID-19 were provided by collaborators in the United States, Italy and Spain. The prospective study material was composed of cDNA or gDNA derived from T cells, B-cell-depleted T cells, or PBMCs. The dataset comprised deeply sampled blood TCRbeta repertoires from subjects exposed to, actively infected with, or recovered from COVID-19. The repertoires were made available in a free public database intended to serve as a resource for research on the immune response to SARS-CoV-2. Samples were obtained from the ongoing ImmuneRACE study (first 160 participants) and from about 1,300 subjects provided by 6 global collaborators. A de-identified subject ID, COVID-19 status, age in years and sex were almost always included in the sample metadata. Where available, HLA class I and class II types were taken from metadata supplied by the sample provider and were not determined by assay-based typing.

Here is what the overall study found, with its caveats: The quantity of clinical and demographic metadata differed by source and by participant and was supplied without curation.

In the prospective study, participants were roughly 18 to 100 years old, resided in about two dozen geographic areas of the United States, and were enrolled through a virtual design. In the prospective study, cohorts were assigned on the basis of participant-reported clinical history obtained from a screening survey and a study questionnaire. ImmuneRACE Cohort 3 recovered participants were defined by two consecutive negative NP/OP PCR tests, healthcare professional clearance, or symptom resolution. Mobile phlebotomists in the prospective study collected whole blood, serum and a nasopharyngeal or oropharyngeal swab from every participant. Participants in the prospective study had the option to provide additional blood draws and questionnaires over a roughly 2-month period. Blood samples from the prospective study were shipped frozen or at room temperature prior to DNA extraction. The sample was PBMCs or T cells enriched from blood (not recorded which). The clonotype comes from a woman between 25 and 40 years old who had recovered from COVID-19.

At the DNA level, the sequence is TGTGCCACCAGTGATTCCTCAGGGTGGTCCTACAATGAGCAGTTCTTC. Translated, it gives CATSDSSGWSYNEQFF. The chain uses TRBV24-1 and TRBJ2-1; TRBD1 is a possible D gene, resting on 5 matching bases. V is reduced by 2 bases and J by 1 base, leaving a spacing of 11 bases between them. CDR1 KGHDR and CDR2 SFDVKD are derived from the germline V gene. Reading from cysteine to phenylalanine, the CDR3 counts 16 amino acids. Only the CDR3 portion is preserved as DNA: 48 bases, with reading frame beginning at the first base.